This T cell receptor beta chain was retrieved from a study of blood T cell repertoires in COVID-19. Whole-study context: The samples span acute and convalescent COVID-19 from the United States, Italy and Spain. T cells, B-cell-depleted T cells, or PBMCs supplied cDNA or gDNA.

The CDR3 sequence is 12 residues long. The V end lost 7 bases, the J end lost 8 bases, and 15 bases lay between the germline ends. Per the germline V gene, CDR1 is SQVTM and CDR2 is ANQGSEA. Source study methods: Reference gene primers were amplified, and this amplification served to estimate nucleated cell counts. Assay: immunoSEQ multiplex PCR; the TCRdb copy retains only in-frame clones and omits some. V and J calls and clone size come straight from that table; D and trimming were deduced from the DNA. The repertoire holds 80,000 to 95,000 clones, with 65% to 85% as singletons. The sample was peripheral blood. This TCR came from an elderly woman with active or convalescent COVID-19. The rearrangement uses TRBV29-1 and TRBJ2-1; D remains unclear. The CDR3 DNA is TGCAGCGCCCTCGTTACGGTCGATGAGCAGTTCTTC. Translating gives CSALVTVDEQFF.